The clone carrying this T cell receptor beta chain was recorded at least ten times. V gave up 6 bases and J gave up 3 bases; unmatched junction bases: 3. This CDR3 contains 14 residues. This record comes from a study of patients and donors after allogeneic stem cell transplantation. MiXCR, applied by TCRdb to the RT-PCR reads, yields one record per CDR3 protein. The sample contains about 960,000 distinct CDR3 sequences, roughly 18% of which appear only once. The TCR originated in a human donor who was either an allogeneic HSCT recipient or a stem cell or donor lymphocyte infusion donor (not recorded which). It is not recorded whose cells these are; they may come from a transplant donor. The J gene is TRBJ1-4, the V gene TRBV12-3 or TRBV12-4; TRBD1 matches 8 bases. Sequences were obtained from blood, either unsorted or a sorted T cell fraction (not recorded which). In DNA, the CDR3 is TGTGCCAGCAGATCGACAGGGGCTAATGAAAAACTGTTTTTT. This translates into CASRSTGANEKLFF.